Shown below are 8 T cell receptor beta chains from a single sample sequenced in a study of CD8+ T cells in alopecia areata. RNA extraction was followed by reverse transcription into cDNA, which acted as the sequencing template. Data came from immunoSEQ multiplex PCR; TCRdb stores just in-frame clones and leaves some out. The data show 160,000 or so clones, with under 60% seen just once and roughly a fifth held by the top ten. Sequences were derived from CD8+ T cells sorted from blood, sampled at week 0. The receptors stem from a human donor with alopecia areata.

This clone was detected a few times. As DNA, the CDR3 is TGCAGCGTGGCAGACAGGGGGGACCATGGCTACACCTTC. This gives the protein CSVADRGDHGYTF. The chain is built from TRBV29-1 and TRBJ1-2; TRBD1 agrees at 9 bases. The CDR3 covers 13 residues. CDR1 is SQVTM and CDR2 is ANQGSEA in the germline V gene. With V trimmed by 6 bases and J by 6 bases, 8 bases remained unmatched.

The rearrangement uses TRBV27 and TRBJ2-3; 8 bases are shared with TRBD2. The J segment lost 9 bases and the V segment lost 6 bases, leaving 20 bases of the junction unmatched. The CDR3 covers 17 residues. Germline V gene data show CDR1 as MNHEY and CDR2 as SMNVEV (reference sequence). CDR3 protein: CASSLPGIAGIRGTQYF. In nucleotides, the CDR3 is TGTGCCAGCAGCCTGCCCGGTATAGCGGGGATAAGGGGAACGCAGTATTTT.

The V gene is TRBV30, the J gene TRBJ2-2; TRBD1 aligns across 9 bases. CDR1 is GTSNPN, CDR2 SVGIG, per germline (reference sequence). The CDR3 is made up of 13 amino acids. V was pared by 7 bases and J by 1 base, with 1 base of the junction left unmatched. In DNA form, the CDR3 reads TGTGCCTTGGACAGGGGGAACACCGGGGAGCTGTTTTTT. It yields the protein CALDRGNTGELFF.

This clone turned up a few times. The chain employs TRBV7-2 and TRBJ2-7, with 13 nucleotides matching TRBD2. J gave up 7 bases and V 5 bases, and 2 bases lay outside the gene matches. Germline lookup yields CDR1 SGHTA and CDR2 FQGNSA. This CDR3 is built from 13 residues. The CDR3 DNA reads TGTGCCAGCAGCACTAGCGGGGGGGCAGAGCAGTACTTC. Its translation is CASSTSGGAEQYF.

This clone was found a few times. The CDR3 region is CASSQITQSEQYF. The CDR3 DNA follows: TGTGCCAGCAGCCAAATTACGCAGAGCGAGCAGTACTTC. The chain recombines TRBV16 with TRBJ2-7; D ambiguous. The V and J ends lost 2 bases and 6 bases respectively, with 11 bases between them. From germline, CDR1 is KGHSY and CDR2 FQNENV. The CDR3 has 13 residues.

This clone was seen a handful of times. The V call is TRBV11-2, the J call TRBJ2-7; unclear D gene. The CDR3 sequence is 13 residues long. The germline gives CDR1 SGHAT, CDR2 FQNNGV. Trimming pared 1 base from V and 0 bases from J, leaving 4 bases between. The chain's CDR3 is CASSLAVSYEQYF. In DNA, the CDR3 is TGTGCCAGCAGCTTAGCTGTCTCCTACGAGCAGTACTTC.

This chain uses TRBV29-1 with TRBJ1-1, with D possibly being TRBD1 (5 bases). V lost 6 bases to trimming and J lost 1 base, with 12 bases between them. Looked up from germline, CDR1 is SQVTM and CDR2 is ANQGSEA. The CDR3 extends over 13 amino acids. In nucleotides, the CDR3 is TGCAGCGTCCGCCCCCAGGGGAACACTGAAGCTTTCTTT. Encoded protein: CSVRPQGNTEAFF.

This clone was counted only a few times. The chain combines TRBV25-1 with TRBJ1-1; D gene ambiguous. The V gene's germline CDR1 is MGHDK and CDR2 SYGVNS. V lost 1 base and J lost 7, with 16 bases in between. This CDR3 has 15 amino acids. For the CDR3, the DNA is TGTGCCAGCAGTGAATCCTCTACTGACGGGGATGAAGCTTTCTTT. This encodes CASSESSTDGDEAFF.